This T cell receptor beta chain derives from a study of identifying expanded T cells in peripheral blood. Overall study results and limits: Two-week clone count variance significantly increased as total template count grew. Over two and four weeks, about 15 and 18 clones changed, versus approximately 1.2 between replicates.

No infections or other immune events were documented during collection. After removal of 4 bases from V and 3 bases from J, the junction contained 12 bases not matched to a gene. CDR1 and CDR2 (germline): SGHRS, YFSETQ. The CDR3 is 16 residues long. Clones were sequenced by immunoSEQ multiplex PCR, and TCRdb holds only the in-frame ones, with some missing. This sample has 50,000 to 60,000 clones, with around 82% found just once. Remarks on this clone: Antigen specificity is unknown.

This TCR was sampled from a person aged 18 to 70 in good health. The specimen was blood. The chain links TRBV5-1 to TRBJ2-5; TRBD1 matches at 7 bases. As DNA, the CDR3 is TGCGCCAGCAGCCCGGCCGTATCGACAGGGAAAGAGACCCAGTACTTC. Translated: CASSPAVSTGKETQYF.